Listed here are 5 T cell receptor beta chains from one sample, sequenced in a study of blood T cell repertoires in COVID-19. Repertoires were generated with immunoSEQ multiplex PCR, while TCRdb's copy carries only in-frame clones and drops some. The profile covers fewer than 20,000 clones, with about 80% appearing a single time and 25% to 35% taken by the ten largest. The material sequenced was peripheral blood. The receptors shown here come from a man between 65 and 85 years old with active or convalescent COVID-19.

This chain links TRBV5-1 with TRBJ2-1; D is undetermined. This CDR3 comprises 14 residues. CDR1 is SGHRS, CDR2 YFSETQ, per germline. Trimming stripped 2 bases from V and 7 bases from J, with 13 bases between. Written as DNA, the CDR3 is TGCGCCAGCAGCTTCTCACCCCCTAGGAATGAGCAGTTCTTC. Translating gives CASSFSPPRNEQFF.

Turning to this clone: One end of the junction does not line up with germline, which may come from a read error. The J gene is TRBJ1-1, the V gene TRBV7-7; maybe TRBD1 (5 bases). Germline CDR1 reads SSHAT; CDR2 reads FNYEAQ (reference sequence). This CDR3 comprises 13 residues. The CDR3 coding sequence is TGTGCTAGCAGCCCCCGAACCGGGGGAAAAGCTTTCTTT. Translated: CASSPRTGGKAFF.

The CDR3 protein is CASSSTRLNTGELFF. The CDR3 nucleotides are TGTGCCAGCAGCTCGACAAGGTTGAACACCGGGGAGCTGTTTTTT. The rearrangement joins TRBV6-6 to TRBJ2-2, with D uncertain. The CDR3 is 15 residues long. Germline values: CDR1 MNHNY, CDR2 SVGAGI (reference sequence). Trimming took off 6 bases at V and 1 base at J, with 12 bases between the two ends.

The chain couples TRBV12-3 or TRBV12-4 to TRBJ2-7; D might be TRBD1 (6 bases). This CDR3 spans 13 amino acids. Trimming took off 4 bases at V and 0 bases at J, with 7 bases between the two ends. The CDR3 sequence: CASSWDISYEQYF. Here the CDR3 DNA reads TGTGCCAGCAGTTGGGACATCTCCTACGAGCAGTACTTC.

This clone was detected once. The chain links TRBV7-2 to TRBJ1-6, with D possibly matching TRBD1 (6 bases). Germline V gene data show CDR1 as SGHTA and CDR2 as FQGNSA. V lost 8 bases and J lost 7, with 6 bases in between. The CDR3 is 11 amino acids. This chain's CDR3 is CASGQNSPLHF. CDR3 nucleotides: TGTGCCAGCGGACAGAATTCACCCCTCCACTTT. Filled out from reference TRBV7-2 and TRBJ1-6, the complete variable domain reads GAGVSQSPSNKVTEKGKDVELRCDPISGHTALYWYRQSLGQGLEFLIYFQGNSAPDKSGLPSDRFSAERTGGSVSTLTIQRTQQEDSAVYLCASGQNSPLHFGNGTRLTVT.